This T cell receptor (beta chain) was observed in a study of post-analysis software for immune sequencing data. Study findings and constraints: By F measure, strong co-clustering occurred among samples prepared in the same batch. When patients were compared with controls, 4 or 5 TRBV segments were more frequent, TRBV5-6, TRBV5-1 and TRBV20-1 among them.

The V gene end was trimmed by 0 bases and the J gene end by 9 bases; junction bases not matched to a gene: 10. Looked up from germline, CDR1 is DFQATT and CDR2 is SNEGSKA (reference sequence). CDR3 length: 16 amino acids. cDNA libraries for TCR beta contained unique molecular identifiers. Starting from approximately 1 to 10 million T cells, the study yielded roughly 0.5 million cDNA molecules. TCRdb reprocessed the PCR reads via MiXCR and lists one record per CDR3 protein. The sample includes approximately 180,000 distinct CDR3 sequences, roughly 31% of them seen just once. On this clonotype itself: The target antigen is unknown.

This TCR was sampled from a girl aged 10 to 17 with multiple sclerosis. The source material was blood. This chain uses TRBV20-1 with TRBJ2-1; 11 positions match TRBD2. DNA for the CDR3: TGCAGTGCTAGAGATGGGGCTAGCGGGAGGTTCGGTGAGCAGTTCTTC. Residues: CSARDGASGRFGEQFF.